This T cell receptor (beta chain) came from a study of CD8 T cells in ankylosing spondylitis. Study outcomes and limitations: Several highly homologous variants formed a TCR beta motif that appeared characteristic of ankylosing spondylitis blood. Before this, some motif variants had been reported in reactive arthritis synovial fluid and blood.

This clonotype was seen a handful of times. Its matching antigen is unknown. TCRdb used MiXCR to reprocess the 5' RACE reads, holding one entry per CDR3 protein. The sample carries fewer than 500,000 distinct CDR3 sequences, 20% to 25% recorded once. Germline V gene data show CDR1 as DFQATT and CDR2 as SNEGSKA (reference sequence). V shed 4 bases, J shed 4 bases, and the junction held 6 bases outside the gene matches. The CDR3 contains 14 residues. The TCR sequence derives from a male donor with ankylosing spondylitis. The chain joins TRBV20-1 to TRBJ1-5; 8 bases match TRBD1. The material sequenced was blood, either unsorted or a sorted T cell fraction (not recorded which). The CDR3 region is CSATTGVWNQPQHF. In nucleotides, the CDR3 is TGCAGTGCTACGACAGGGGTCTGGAATCAGCCCCAGCATTTT.